This T cell receptor (beta chain) was recovered during a study of T cell repertoires in cytomegalovirus infection. This clonotype was seen only a few times. TCRdb reanalysed the reads using MiXCR and keeps one entry per CDR3 protein. The sample gives around 260,000 distinct CDR3 sequences, roughly 26% of which show up once; about 15% is in the top ten. The CDR3 is made up of 16 amino acids. Germline lookup yields CDR1 MDHEN and CDR2 SYDVKM. V lost 1 base and J lost 0, with 10 bases in between. The clonotype was recovered from a human donor in good health (CMV status not recorded). Some clones in this sample may be carry-over from other donors' samples. Sequencing was performed on PBMCs. The rearrangement joins TRBV28 to TRBJ2-1; tentatively, D is TRBD2 (6 bases). CDR3 loop: CASSLYSGSSYNEQFF. CDR3 in DNA: TGTGCCAGCAGTTTATATAGCGGTAGCTCCTACAATGAGCAGTTCTTC.